The 10 T cell receptor beta chains below all came from one sample that was sequenced in a study of regulatory T cells in long-lasting Graves disease. The time point denotes: newly diagnosed GD, antithyroid drugs for less than 3 months. RNA isolated from PBMCs was used to make the TCR library. CDR3-region Arm-PCR and iRepertoire HTBI primers produced the TCR beta libraries. Via MiXCR, TCRdb re-called the multiplex PCR reads, giving one row per CDR3 protein. Counted here are under 300,000 distinct CDR3 sequences, 15% to 20% occurring once; the ten biggest clones make up around 15%. These data also formed part of another study, on T cells in Graves' hyperthyroidism and ophthalmopathy.

Sample: peripheral blood mononuclear cells (PBMCs), taken at new diagnosis, from a patient treated with antithyroid drugs. The source is a woman under 40 with Graves disease.

This clonotype showed up just a few times. The J gene is TRBJ2-7, the V gene TRBV19; 10 bases are a match to TRBD1. The V gene end was trimmed by 1 base and the J gene end by 4 bases; junction bases not matched to a gene: 4. CDR1 LNHDA and CDR2 SQIVND come from the germline V gene (reference sequence). The CDR3 is 15 residues long. CDR3 loop: CASSIGGTGVYEQYF. The CDR3 coding sequence is TGTGCCAGTAGTATAGGCGGGACAGGGGTATACGAGCAGTACTTC.

This clonotype was counted ten times or more. V is TRBV9 and J is TRBJ1-5; D is unresolved. Trimming left V 4 bases short and J 6 bases short, with 11 bases between. The germline V gene has CDR1 SGDLS and CDR2 YYNGEE. There are 13 residues in the CDR3. The CDR3 is CASSSLASQPQHF. The CDR3 DNA follows: TGTGCCAGCAGCTCTCTAGCTAGTCAGCCCCAGCATTTT. Full variable domain (remainder filled in from reference TRBV9 and TRBJ1-5): DSGVTQTPKHLITATGQRVTLRCSPRSGDLSVYWYQQSLDQGLQFLIQYYNGEERAKGNILERFSAQQFPDLHSELNLSSLELGDSALYFCASSSLASQPQHFGDGTRLSIL.

As for this clonotype: This sequence is one base from a far larger clone and is likely a read error. The rearrangement links TRBV2 to TRBJ1-1, with 7 bases fitting TRBD2. The J call may not be correct, given that the DNA end is closer to TRBJ2-3. Per germline, CDR1 SNHLY and CDR2 FYNNEI. CDR3 length: 13 residues. In DNA form, the CDR3 reads TGTGCCAGCACGCTAGCGGAGAGGGATGCGCAGTATTTT. Amino acid sequence: CASTLAERDAQYF.

Many counts were recorded for this clonotype. The CDR3 coding sequence is TGTGCCAGCCGGGGCGGACCGACCCGTGAAGCTTTCTTT. This sequence encodes CASRGGPTREAFF. The gene calls are TRBV25-1 and TRBJ1-1; possibly TRBD1 for D (5 bases). The CDR3 runs to 13 residues. The germline gives CDR1 MGHDK, CDR2 SYGVNS. Trimming removed 8 bases at V and 7 bases at J, with 17 bases between.

This clonotype was seen repeatedly, ten times or more. The chain has TRBV27 and TRBJ1-5; the D gene is possibly TRBD1 (6 bases). CDR1 is MNHEY, CDR2 SMNVEV, per germline (reference sequence). V lost 3 bases, J lost 6 bases, and 24 bases lay in between. This CDR3 contains 18 residues. CDR3 loop: CASSLWGEGRGAGQPQHF. CDR3 bases: TGTGCCAGCAGTTTGTGGGGGGAAGGACGGGGGGCCGGTCAGCCCCAGCATTTT.

This clonotype was recorded at least ten times. The chain combines TRBV3-1 with TRBJ1-1; D might be TRBD1 (6 bases). The germline CDR1 and CDR2 sequences are LGHDT and YNNKEL (reference sequence). V lost 2 bases and J lost 4, with 11 bases in between. This CDR3 contains 14 residues. CDR3 loop: CASSQNTGSTEAFF. The DNA of the CDR3 is TGTGCCAGCAGCCAAAACACAGGGTCCACTGAAGCTTTCTTT.

This clonotype was detected only a few times. This chain joins TRBV4-1 and TRBJ1-5; tentatively, D is TRBD1 (6 bases). The V end lost 3 bases, the J end lost 0 bases, and 12 bases lay between the germline ends. The CDR3 runs 16 residues. Germline V gives CDR1 MGHRA, CDR2 YSYEKL. The CDR3 nucleotides read TGCGCCAGCAGCCAGGCTACAGGGATTAGCAATCAGCCCCAGCATTTT. Translating it yields CASSQATGISNQPQHF.

This clonotype occurred many times. V gene TRBV5-1 combines with J gene TRBJ1-2; no reliable D call. Germline lookup yields CDR1 SGHRS and CDR2 YFSETQ. V lost 0 bases, J lost 8 bases, and 17 bases lay in between. The CDR3 is made up of 15 amino acids. The CDR3 DNA reads TGCGCCAGCAGCTTGGCTACAAACTCCTTCGGGGGCTACACCTTC. Translating gives CASSLATNSFGGYTF.

V usage is TRBV20-1 and J usage is TRBJ2-1; 7 bases agree with TRBD2. CDR3 length: 14 residues. J lost 6 bases, V lost 3 bases, and 8 bases had no gene match. Germline-derived CDR1 and CDR2 are DFQATT and SNEGSKA (reference sequence). Here the CDR3 DNA reads TGCAGTGCTAGTAGGCTAGCGGCGGTCAATGAGCAGTTCTTC. The encoded protein is CSASRLAAVNEQFF.

For this clonotype: A far larger clone is one nucleotide away, so this likely arose from a read error. This rearrangement joins TRBV2 to TRBJ2-1; a weak D match, TRBD2 (5 bases). Between the trimmed V and J ends, which lost 5 bases and 10 bases, there was a span of 24 bases. The CDR3 runs to 16 residues. In germline, CDR1 is SNHLY, CDR2 FYNNEI. The CDR3 nucleotides are TGTGCCAGCAGTACAATCCTTCGGGGAAGCTCCTACGAGCAGTTCTTC. Amino acids: CASSTILRGSSYEQFF.